This TCR beta chain was identified in a study of siplizumab effects on memory and regulatory T cells. Produced via immunoSEQ multiplex PCR; TCRdb's table is partial and in-frame only. The profile shows about 110,000 clones, under 95% of them singletons. V was trimmed by 6 bases and J by 6 bases, leaving 12 bases between them. The CDR3 runs 13 residues. Germline V lookup: CDR1 SNHLY, CDR2 FYNNEI. This chain uses TRBV2 with TRBJ2-1; D is perhaps TRBD1 (6 bases). The sequencing input was Tregs sorted from blood. The TCR sequence derives from a human donor in good health. The CDR3 here is CASSAGTPNEQFF. The DNA for the CDR3 is TGTGCCAGCAGCGCCGGGACACCCAATGAGCAGTTCTTC.